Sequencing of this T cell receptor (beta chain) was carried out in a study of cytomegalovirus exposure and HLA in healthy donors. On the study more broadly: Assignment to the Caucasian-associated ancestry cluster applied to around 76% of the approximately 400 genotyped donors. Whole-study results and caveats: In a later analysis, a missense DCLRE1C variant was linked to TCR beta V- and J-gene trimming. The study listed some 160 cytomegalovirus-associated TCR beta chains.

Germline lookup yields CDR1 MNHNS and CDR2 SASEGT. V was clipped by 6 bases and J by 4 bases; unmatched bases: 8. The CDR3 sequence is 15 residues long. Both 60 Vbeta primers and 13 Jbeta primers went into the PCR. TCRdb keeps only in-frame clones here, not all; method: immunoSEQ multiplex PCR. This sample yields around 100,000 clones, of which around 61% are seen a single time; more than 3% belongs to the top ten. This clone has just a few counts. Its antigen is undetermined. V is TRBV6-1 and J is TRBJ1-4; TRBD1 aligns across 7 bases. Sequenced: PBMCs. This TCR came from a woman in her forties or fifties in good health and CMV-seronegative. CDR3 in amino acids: CASSEPGQSNEKLFF. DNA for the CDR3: TGTGCCAGCAGCGAACCGGGACAGAGTAATGAAAAACTGTTTTTT.